The 13 T cell receptor beta chains below were found in one sample sequenced in a study of metastatic and nonmetastatic thyroid tumors. Every patient was untreated before thyroid surgery. TCRdb re-called the PCR reads via MiXCR. The sample lists 23,000 or so clones; approximately 13% were seen once. Material for sequencing was blood. These TCRs come from a female donor with papillary thyroid cancer or a benign thyroid nodule (not recorded which). Some clones in this sample may be carry-over from other donors' samples.

A note on this clone: A read error is possible here, since a much larger clone lies one base away. The chain couples TRBV9 to TRBJ1-3, with D uncertain. V lost 2 bases and J 4 bases, leaving 13 bases between the germline ends. The CDR3 runs to 15 residues. Per the germline V gene, CDR1 is SGDLS and CDR2 is YYNGEE. The CDR3 is CASSVRHGGGNTIYF. DNA for the CDR3: TGTGCCAGCAGCGTCCGACATGGCGGCGGAAACACCATATATTTT.

This clone was seen a few times. The gene calls are TRBV20-1 and TRBJ2-1; D might be TRBD2 (5 bases). The CDR3 spans 14 residues. CDR1 and CDR2 (germline): DFQATT, SNEGSKA (reference sequence). The germline V and J ends were trimmed by 6 bases and 4 bases, with 16 bases remaining between them. CDR3 DNA sequence: TGCAGTGCAAGAAGCGTGAGGACTTACAATGAGCAGTTCTTC. Its translation is CSARSVRTYNEQFF.

V is TRBV5-1 and J is TRBJ2-2, with D perhaps being TRBD1 or TRBD2 (5 bases each). Germline V lookup: CDR1 SGHRS, CDR2 YFSETQ. The ends were cut back, 2 bases at V and 0 bases at J, with 8 bases in the middle. The CDR3 runs to 15 residues. The CDR3 DNA follows: TGCGCCAGCAGCTTTGGGGGAACGAACACCGGGGAGCTGTTTTTT. It is translated as CASSFGGTNTGELFF.

This clone was picked up many times. The V call is TRBV7-2, the J call TRBJ1-1; D is uncertain. The CDR3 runs 13 residues. V lost 2 bases and J lost 6, with 10 bases in between. In germline, CDR1 is SGHTA, CDR2 FQGNSA. The CDR3 region has the DNA TGTGCCAGCAGCTTATGGACGGTGGCTGAAGCTTTCTTT. The encoded protein is CASSLWTVAEAFF.

In regard to this clone: One end of the junction does not line up with germline, which may come from a read error. The chain carries TRBV11-2 and TRBJ2-7; a weak D match, TRBD1 (5 bases). The V gene's germline CDR1 is SGHAT and CDR2 FQNNGV. CDR3 size: 15 residues. DNA of the CDR3: TGTGCCAGCTGCTTAACCGACTCAGGGTCCTACGAGCAGTACTTC. This translates into CASCLTDSGSYEQYF.

This clone was detected ten times or more. The V and J genes are TRBV18 and TRBJ2-1; D is perhaps TRBD2 (6 bases). The CDR3 has 19 amino acids. V was shortened by 5 bases and J by 7 bases, with 30 bases between the two germline ends. Germline loops: CDR1 KGHSH, CDR2 LQKENI. CDR3 protein: CASSDRGAAGGRRNNEQFF. CDR3 nucleotide sequence: TGTGCCAGCTCAGACCGAGGAGCTGCTGGGGGGAGGCGTAATAATGAGCAGTTCTTC.

This clone has ten or more counts. A much larger clone differs by one base, so this may be a read error. In the same sample, other DNA sequences code for this CDR3. This chain uses TRBV19 with TRBJ2-1, with D hard to call. V lost 9 bases and J 8 bases, leaving 23 bases between the germline ends. Germline lookup yields CDR1 LNHDA and CDR2 SQIVND (reference sequence). The CDR3 has 15 amino acids. The CDR3 sequence is CASTRLKGRIDEQFF. CDR3 coding DNA: TGTGCCAGCACCAGGCTCAAAGGGCGAATCGATGAGCAGTTCTTC.

Ten or more counts support this clone. This chain uses TRBV6-4 with TRBJ2-5, with TRBD2 identical over 11 bases. The J segment lost 1 base and the V segment lost 6 bases, leaving 13 bases of the junction unmatched. The length of the CDR3 is 18 residues. CDR1 is MRHNA, CDR2 SNTAGT, per germline. The CDR3 is CASSQPGLAEHRQETQYF. The CDR3 nucleotides read TGTGCCAGCAGCCAACCGGGACTAGCGGAGCACCGCCAAGAGACCCAGTACTTC.

This clone was picked up many times. This chain connects TRBV5-6 to TRBJ2-3; no firm D call. V gave up 0 bases and J gave up 5 bases, with 4 bases separating them. The CDR3 sequence is 12 residues long. From germline, CDR1 is SGHDT and CDR2 YYEEEE. The CDR3 loop reads CASSLGVDTQYF. The CDR3 DNA sequence: TGTGCCAGCAGCTTGGGGGTAGATACGCAGTATTTT.

This clone was seen ten or more times. The J gene is TRBJ2-1, the V gene TRBV6-4; 14 bases fit TRBD2. The length of the CDR3 is 15 residues. After removal of 6 bases from V and 8 bases from J, the junction contained 6 bases not matched to a gene. The germline CDR1 and CDR2 sequences are MRHNA and SNTAGT. DNA for the CDR3: TGTGCCAGCAGGACTAGCGGGGGGGCCGGGGATGAGCAGTTCTTC. Protein: CASRTSGGAGDEQFF.

Comments on this clone: Just one base apart from a much larger clone, this may be a read error. The CDR3 protein is CASSQSPPAGGISYEQYF. The CDR3 nucleotides read TGTGCCAGCAGCCAAAGCCCCCCAGCAGGGGGCATATCCTACGAGCAGTACTTC. The chain links TRBV4-2 to TRBJ2-7; 8 bases fit TRBD1. V shed 2 bases, J shed 1 base, and the junction held 13 bases outside the gene matches. This CDR3 has 18 amino acids. In germline, CDR1 is LGHNA, CDR2 YNFKEQ.

This clone was found many times. The chain couples TRBV28 to TRBJ1-1, with TRBD1 identical over 9 bases. In germline, CDR1 is MDHEN, CDR2 SYDVKM. This CDR3 is 13 amino acids long. J lost 3 bases, V lost 6 bases, and 2 bases had no gene match. The CDR3 DNA sequence: TGTGCCAGCAGATGGACAGGGGACACTGAAGCTTTCTTT. The encoded protein is CASRWTGDTEAFF.

This clone ranks as medium-sized (0.01 to 0.1%). The V and J genes are TRBV11-1 and TRBJ2-7; 9 bases agree with TRBD1. Germline V gene sequence: CDR1 SGHAT, CDR2 FQDESV (reference sequence). With V trimmed by 5 bases and J by 0 bases, 8 bases remained unmatched. The CDR3 is 16 amino acids. This CDR3 reads CASSPKGQGDSYEQYF. The DNA of the CDR3 is TGTGCCAGCAGCCCGAAGGGACAGGGTGACTCCTACGAGCAGTACTTC.